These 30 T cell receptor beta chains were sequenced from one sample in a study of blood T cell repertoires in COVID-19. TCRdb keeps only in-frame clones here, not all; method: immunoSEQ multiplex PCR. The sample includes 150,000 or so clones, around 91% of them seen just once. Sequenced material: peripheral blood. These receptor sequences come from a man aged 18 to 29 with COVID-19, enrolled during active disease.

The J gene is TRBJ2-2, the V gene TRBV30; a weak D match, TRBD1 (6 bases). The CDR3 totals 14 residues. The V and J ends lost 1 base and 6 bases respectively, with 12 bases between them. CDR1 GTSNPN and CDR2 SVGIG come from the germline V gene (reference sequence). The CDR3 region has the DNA TGTGCCTGGAGTGGACAGGTAACCGCCGGGGAGCTGTTTTTT. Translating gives CAWSGQVTAGELFF.

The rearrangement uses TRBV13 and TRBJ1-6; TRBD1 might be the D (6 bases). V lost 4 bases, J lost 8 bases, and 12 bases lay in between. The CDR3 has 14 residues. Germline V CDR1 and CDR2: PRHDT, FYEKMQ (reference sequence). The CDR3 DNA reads TGTGCCAGCAGCTCAGAAAGGACAGATTCACCCCTCCACTTT. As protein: CASSSERTDSPLHF.

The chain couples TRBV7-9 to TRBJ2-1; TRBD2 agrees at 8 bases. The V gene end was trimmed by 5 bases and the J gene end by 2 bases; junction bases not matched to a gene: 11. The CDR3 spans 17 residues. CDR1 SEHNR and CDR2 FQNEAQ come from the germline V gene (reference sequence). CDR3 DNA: TGTGCCAGCAGCGGGTCCCCTAGCGGGCAGGCCTACAATGAGCAGTTCTTC. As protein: CASSGSPSGQAYNEQFF.

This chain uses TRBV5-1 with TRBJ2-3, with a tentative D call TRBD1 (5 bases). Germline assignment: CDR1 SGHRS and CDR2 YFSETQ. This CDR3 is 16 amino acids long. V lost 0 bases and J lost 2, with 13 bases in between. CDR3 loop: CASSLEGRALTDTQYF. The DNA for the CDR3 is TGCGCCAGCAGCTTGGAAGGCAGGGCCCTCACAGATACGCAGTATTTT.

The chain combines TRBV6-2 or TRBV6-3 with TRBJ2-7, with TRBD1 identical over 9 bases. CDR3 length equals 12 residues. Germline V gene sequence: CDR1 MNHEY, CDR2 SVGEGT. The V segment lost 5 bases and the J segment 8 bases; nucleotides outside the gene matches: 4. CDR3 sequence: CASSTGQGKQYF. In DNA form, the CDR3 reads TGTGCCAGCAGTACGGGACAGGGAAAGCAGTACTTC.

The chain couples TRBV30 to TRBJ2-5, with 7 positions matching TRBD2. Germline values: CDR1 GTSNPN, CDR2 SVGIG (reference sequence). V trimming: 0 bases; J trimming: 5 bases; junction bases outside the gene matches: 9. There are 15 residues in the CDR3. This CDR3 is CAWSVGRLAVETQYF. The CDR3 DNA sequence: TGTGCCTGGAGTGTGGGGAGACTAGCCGTGGAGACCCAGTACTTC.

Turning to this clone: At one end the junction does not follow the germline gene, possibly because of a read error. As DNA, the CDR3 is TGTGCCAGCAGGCAAGTAGCGGGAGTAATGGGGAATGAGCAGTTCTTC. This codes for CASRQVAGVMGNEQFF. The chain is built from TRBV4-2 and TRBJ2-1, with 9 nucleotides matching TRBD2. This CDR3 is 16 amino acids long. Per germline, CDR1 LGHNA and CDR2 YNFKEQ.

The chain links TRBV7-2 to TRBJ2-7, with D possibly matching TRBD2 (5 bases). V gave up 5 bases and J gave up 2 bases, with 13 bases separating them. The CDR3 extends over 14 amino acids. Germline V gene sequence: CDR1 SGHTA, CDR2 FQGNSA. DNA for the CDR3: TGTGCCAGCAGCCCACTAGATAAGGCCTACGAGCAGTACTTC. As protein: CASSPLDKAYEQYF.

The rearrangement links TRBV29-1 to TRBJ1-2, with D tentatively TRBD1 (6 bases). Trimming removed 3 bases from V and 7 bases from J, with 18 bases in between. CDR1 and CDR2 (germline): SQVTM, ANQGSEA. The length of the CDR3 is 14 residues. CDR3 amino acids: CSVDLNGGGGGYTF. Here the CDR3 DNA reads TGCAGCGTTGACTTGAACGGCGGGGGCGGTGGCTACACCTTC.

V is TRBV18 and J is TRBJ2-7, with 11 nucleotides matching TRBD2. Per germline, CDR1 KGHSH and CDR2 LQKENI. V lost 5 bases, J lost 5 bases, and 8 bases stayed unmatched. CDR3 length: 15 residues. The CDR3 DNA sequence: TGTGCCAGCTCAACGACTAGCGGGAAAATCCACGAGCAGTACTTC. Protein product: CASSTTSGKIHEQYF. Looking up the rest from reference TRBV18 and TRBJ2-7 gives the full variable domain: NAGVMQNPRHLVRRRGQEARLRCSPMKGHSHVYWYRQLPEEGLKFMVYLQKENIIDESGMPKERFSAEFPKEGPSILRIQQVVRGDSAAYFCASSTTSGKIHEQYFGPGTRLTVT.

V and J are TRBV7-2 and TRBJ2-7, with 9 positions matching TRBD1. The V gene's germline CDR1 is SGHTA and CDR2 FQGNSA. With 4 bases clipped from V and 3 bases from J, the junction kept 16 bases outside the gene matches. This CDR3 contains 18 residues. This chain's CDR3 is CASSSRDRAPFGFYEQYF. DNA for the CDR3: TGTGCCAGCAGCTCCCGGGACAGGGCTCCCTTTGGTTTCTACGAGCAGTACTTC.

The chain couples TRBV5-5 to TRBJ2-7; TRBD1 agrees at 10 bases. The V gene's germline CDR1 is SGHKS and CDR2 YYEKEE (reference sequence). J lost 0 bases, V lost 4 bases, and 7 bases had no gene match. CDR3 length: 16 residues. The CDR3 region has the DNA TGTGCCAGCAGCCCGCGGGACAGGGGTTACTCCTACGAGCAGTACTTC. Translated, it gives CASSPRDRGYSYEQYF.

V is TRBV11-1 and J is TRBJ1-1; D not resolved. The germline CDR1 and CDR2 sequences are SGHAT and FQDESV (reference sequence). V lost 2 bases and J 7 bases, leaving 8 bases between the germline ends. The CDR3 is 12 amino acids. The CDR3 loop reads CASSLRGYEAFF. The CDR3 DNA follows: TGTGCCAGCAGCTTACGCGGATATGAAGCTTTCTTT.

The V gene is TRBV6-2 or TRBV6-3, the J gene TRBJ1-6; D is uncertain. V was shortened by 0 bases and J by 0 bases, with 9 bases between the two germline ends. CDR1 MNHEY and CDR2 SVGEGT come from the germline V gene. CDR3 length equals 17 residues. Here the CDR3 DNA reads TGTGCCAGCAGTTACTCGAAGGAGAGCTCCTATAATTCACCCCTCCACTTT. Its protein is CASSYSKESSYNSPLHF.

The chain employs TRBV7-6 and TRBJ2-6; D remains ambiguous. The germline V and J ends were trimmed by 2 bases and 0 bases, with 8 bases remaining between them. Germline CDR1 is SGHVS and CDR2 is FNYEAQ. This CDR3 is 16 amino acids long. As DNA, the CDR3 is TGTGCCAGCAGCTTACGCGCGGACTCTGGGGCCAACGTCCTGACTTTC. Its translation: CASSLRADSGANVLTF.

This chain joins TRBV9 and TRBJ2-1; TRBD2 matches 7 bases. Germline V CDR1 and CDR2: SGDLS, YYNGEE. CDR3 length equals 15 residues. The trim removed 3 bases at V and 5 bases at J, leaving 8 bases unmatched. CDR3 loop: CASSETGTIDNEQFF. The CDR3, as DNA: TGTGCCAGCAGCGAAACCGGGACTATAGACAATGAGCAGTTCTTC.

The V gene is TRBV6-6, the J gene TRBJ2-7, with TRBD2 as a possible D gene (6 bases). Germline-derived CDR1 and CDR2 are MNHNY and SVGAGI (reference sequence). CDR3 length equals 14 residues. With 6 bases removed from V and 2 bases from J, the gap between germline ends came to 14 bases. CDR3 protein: CASRLVAETYEQYF. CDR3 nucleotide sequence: TGTGCCAGCAGACTCGTAGCGGAAACCTACGAGCAGTACTTC.

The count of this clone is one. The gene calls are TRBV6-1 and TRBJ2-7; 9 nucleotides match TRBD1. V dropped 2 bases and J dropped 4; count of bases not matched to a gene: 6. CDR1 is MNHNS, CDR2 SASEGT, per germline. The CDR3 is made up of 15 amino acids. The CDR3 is CASSESGTGYYEQYF. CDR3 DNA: TGTGCCAGCAGTGAATCCGGGACAGGGTATTACGAGCAGTACTTC.

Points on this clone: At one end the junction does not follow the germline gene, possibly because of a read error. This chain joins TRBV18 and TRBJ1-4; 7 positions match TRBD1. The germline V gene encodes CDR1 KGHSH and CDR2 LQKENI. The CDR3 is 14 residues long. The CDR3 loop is CASSPTGRNEKLLF. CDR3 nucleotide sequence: TGTGCCAGCTCACCGACAGGGAGGAATGAAAAACTGCTTTTT. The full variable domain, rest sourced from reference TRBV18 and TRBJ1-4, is NAGVMQNPRHLVRRRGQEARLRCSPMKGHSHVYWYRQLPEEGLKFMVYLQKENIIDESGMPKERFSAEFPKEGPSILRIQQVVRGDSAAYFCASSPTGRNEKLLFGSGTQLSVL.

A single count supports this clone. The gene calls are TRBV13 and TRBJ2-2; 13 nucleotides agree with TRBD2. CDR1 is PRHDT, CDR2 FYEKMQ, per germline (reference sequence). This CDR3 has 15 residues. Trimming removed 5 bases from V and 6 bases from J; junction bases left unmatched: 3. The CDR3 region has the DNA TGTGCCAGCAGCCAGACTAGCGGGAGGCCCGGGGAGCTGTTTTTT. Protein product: CASSQTSGRPGELFF.

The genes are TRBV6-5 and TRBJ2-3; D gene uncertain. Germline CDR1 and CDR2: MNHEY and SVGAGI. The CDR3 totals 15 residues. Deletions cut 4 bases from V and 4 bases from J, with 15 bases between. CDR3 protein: CASSLGSPGPDTQYF. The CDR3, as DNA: TGTGCCAGCAGTTTAGGCTCACCAGGCCCAGATACGCAGTATTTT.

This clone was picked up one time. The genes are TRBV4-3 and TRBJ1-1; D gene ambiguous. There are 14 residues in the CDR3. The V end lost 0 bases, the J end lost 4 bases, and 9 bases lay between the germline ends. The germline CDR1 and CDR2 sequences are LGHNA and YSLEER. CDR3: CASSQDLGGTEAFF. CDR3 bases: TGCGCCAGCAGCCAAGACCTAGGAGGCACTGAAGCTTTCTTT.

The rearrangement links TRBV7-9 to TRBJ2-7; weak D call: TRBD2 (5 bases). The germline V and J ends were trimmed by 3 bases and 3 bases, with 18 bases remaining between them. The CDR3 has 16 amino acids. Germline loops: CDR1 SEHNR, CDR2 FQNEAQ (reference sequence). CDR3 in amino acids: CASSFPNTNGVYEQYF. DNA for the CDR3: TGTGCCAGCAGCTTTCCCAACACCAACGGGGTCTACGAGCAGTACTTC.

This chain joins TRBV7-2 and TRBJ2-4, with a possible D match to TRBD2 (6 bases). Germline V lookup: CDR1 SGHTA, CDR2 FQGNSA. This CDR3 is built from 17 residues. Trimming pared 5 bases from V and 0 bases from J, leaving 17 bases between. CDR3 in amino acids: CASSPRRETLAKNIQYF. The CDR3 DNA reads TGTGCCAGCAGCCCTAGACGGGAGACTCTAGCCAAAAACATTCAGTACTTC. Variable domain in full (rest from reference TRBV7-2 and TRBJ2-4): GAGVSQSPSNKVTEKGKDVELRCDPISGHTALYWYRQSLGQGLEFLIYFQGNSAPDKSGLPSDRFSAERTGGSVSTLTIQRTQQEDSAVYLCASSPRRETLAKNIQYFGAGTRLSVL.

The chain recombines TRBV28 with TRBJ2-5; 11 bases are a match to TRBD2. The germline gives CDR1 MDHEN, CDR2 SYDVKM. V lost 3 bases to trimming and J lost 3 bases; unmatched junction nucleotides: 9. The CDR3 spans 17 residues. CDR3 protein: CASSLGLAGGLEETQYF. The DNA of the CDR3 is TGTGCCAGCAGTTTGGGATTAGCGGGAGGGTTGGAAGAGACCCAGTACTTC.

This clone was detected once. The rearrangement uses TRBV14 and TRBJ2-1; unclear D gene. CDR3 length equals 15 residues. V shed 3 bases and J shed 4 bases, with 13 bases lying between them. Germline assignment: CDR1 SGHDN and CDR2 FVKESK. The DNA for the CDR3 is TGTGCCAGCAGCCACGATCTTACAGAATACAATGAGCAGTTCTTC. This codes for CASSHDLTEYNEQFF.

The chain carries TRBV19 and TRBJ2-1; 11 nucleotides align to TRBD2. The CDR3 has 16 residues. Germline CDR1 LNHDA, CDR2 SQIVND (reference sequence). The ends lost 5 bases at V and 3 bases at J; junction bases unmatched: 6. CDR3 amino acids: CASSLRLAGHYNEQFF. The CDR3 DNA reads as TGTGCCAGTAGTCTGCGACTAGCGGGGCACTACAATGAGCAGTTCTTC.

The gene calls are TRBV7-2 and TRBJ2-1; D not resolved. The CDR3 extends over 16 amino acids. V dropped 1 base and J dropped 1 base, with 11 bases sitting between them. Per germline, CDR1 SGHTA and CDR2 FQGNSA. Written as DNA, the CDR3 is TGTGCCAGCAGCTTAGATTGGCGGCCATCCTACAATGAGCAGTTCTTC. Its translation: CASSLDWRPSYNEQFF.

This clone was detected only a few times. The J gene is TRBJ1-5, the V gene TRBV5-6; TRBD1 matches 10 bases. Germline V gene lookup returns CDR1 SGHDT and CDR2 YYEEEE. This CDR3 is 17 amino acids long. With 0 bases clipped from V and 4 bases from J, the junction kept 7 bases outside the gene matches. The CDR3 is CASSLGPRDRGNQPQHF. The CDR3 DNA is TGTGCCAGCAGCTTGGGCCCCCGGGACAGGGGTAATCAGCCCCAGCATTTT.

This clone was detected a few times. CDR3 sequence: CAWSVSRTGGRYGYTF. CDR3 nucleotides: TGTGCCTGGAGTGTAAGCCGGACAGGGGGTCGGTATGGCTACACCTTC. The chain uses TRBV30 and TRBJ1-2; 10 nucleotides align to TRBD1. Trimming removed 0 bases from V and 5 bases from J; junction bases left unmatched: 9. CDR3 size: 16 residues. Per germline, CDR1 GTSNPN and CDR2 SVGIG (reference sequence).